A selection of T cell receptor beta chains follows, all from one sample in a study of T cells in Graves' hyperthyroidism and ophthalmopathy. TCRdb fed the multiplex PCR reads into MiXCR, producing one record per CDR3 protein. The table has hundreds of thousands of distinct CDR3 sequences, roughly 15% seen once. Material: blood. All receptors come from a woman aged 55-75 years with Graves' ophthalmopathy. Both conserved end residues are part of each CDR3. Each record gives: clone size, J gene, V gene, D gene, CDR3 length, CDR3 protein, CDR3 DNA. D genes are given only for firm matches. Only some rows state a clone size, as once, few, many or a class for expanded clones.

clone size: many; J gene: TRBJ2-3; V gene: TRBV9; D gene: TRBD2; CDR3 length: 18; CDR3 protein: CASSSSRGLAGGSDTQYF; CDR3 DNA: TGTGCCAGCAGCTCCTCAAGGGGACTAGCGGGAGGATCAGATACGCAGTATTTT
clone size: .; J gene: TRBJ2-7; V gene: TRBV9; D gene: .; CDR3 length: 15; CDR3 protein: CASSVADRYTYEQYF; CDR3 DNA: TGTGCCAGCAGCGTAGCGGATCGATACACCTACGAGCAGTACTTC
clone size: few; J gene: TRBJ2-7; V gene: TRBV12-3/TRBV12-4; D gene: TRBD2; CDR3 length: 15; CDR3 protein: CASSHVLAGAYEQYF; CDR3 DNA: TGTGCCAGCAGTCACGTTCTAGCGGGGGCATACGAGCAGTACTTC
clone size: few; J gene: TRBJ2-7; V gene: TRBV19; D gene: .; CDR3 length: 15; CDR3 protein: CASSTSREGSYEQYF; CDR3 DNA: TGTGCCAGTAGTACCAGCCGAGAGGGCTCCTACGAGCAGTACTTC
clone size: .; J gene: TRBJ2-7; V gene: TRBV5-6; D gene: .; CDR3 length: 12; CDR3 protein: CASSWGIYEQYF; CDR3 DNA: TGTGCCAGCAGCTGGGGTATATACGAGCAGTACTTC
clone size: many; J gene: TRBJ1-1; V gene: TRBV7-9; D gene: .; CDR3 length: 12; CDR3 protein: CASSYSNTEAFF; CDR3 DNA: TGTGCCAGCAGCTACAGCAACACTGAAGCTTTCTTT
clone size: many; J gene: TRBJ2-5; V gene: TRBV6-1; D gene: TRBD1; CDR3 length: 16; CDR3 protein: CASSYTGTGGAETQYF; CDR3 DNA: TGTGCCAGCAGTTATACCGGGACAGGGGGCGCAGAGACCCAGTACTTC
clone size: many; J gene: TRBJ2-7; V gene: TRBV27; D gene: TRBD2; CDR3 length: 15; CDR3 protein: CASSLAGEGPYEQYF; CDR3 DNA: TGTGCCAGCAGCCTAGCGGGAGAGGGGCCCTACGAGCAGTACTTC
clone size: .; J gene: TRBJ2-1; V gene: TRBV6-4; D gene: .; CDR3 length: 15; CDR3 protein: CASSPRCRVYNEQFF; CDR3 DNA: TGTGCCAGCAGTCCCCGGTGTCGGGTCTACAATGAGCAGTTCTTC
clone size: .; J gene: TRBJ2-1; V gene: TRBV6-1; D gene: TRBD2; CDR3 length: 15; CDR3 protein: CASSVGGPSGNEQFF; CDR3 DNA: TGTGCCAGCTCCGTGGGAGGGCCCTCGGGAAATGAGCAGTTCTTC
clone size: many; J gene: TRBJ2-1; V gene: TRBV6-6; D gene: TRBD2; CDR3 length: 16; CDR3 protein: CASSYRGGLDYNEQFF; CDR3 DNA: TGTGCCAGCAGTTACCGGGGGGGTCTTGACTACAATGAGCAGTTCTTC
clone size: many; J gene: TRBJ2-5; V gene: TRBV3-1; D gene: TRBD2; CDR3 length: 17; CDR3 protein: CASSQGGLAGVEETQYF; CDR3 DNA: TGTGCCAGCAGCCAAGGGGGGCTAGCGGGAGTGGAAGAGACCCAGTACTTC
clone size: many; J gene: TRBJ2-1; V gene: TRBV7-3; D gene: TRBD2; CDR3 length: 15; CDR3 protein: CASSLGLGTYNEQFF; CDR3 DNA: TGTGCCAGCAGCTTGGGACTAGGGACCTACAATGAGCAGTTCTTC
clone size: few; J gene: TRBJ2-5; V gene: TRBV10-2; D gene: .; CDR3 length: 12; CDR3 protein: CASSGWGETQYF; CDR3 DNA: TGCGCCAGCAGTGGATGGGGGGAGACCCAGTACTTC
clone size: .; J gene: TRBJ2-4; V gene: TRBV20-1; D gene: .; CDR3 length: 12; CDR3 protein: CSASLDGNIQYF; CDR3 DNA: TGCAGTGCTTCTCTAGACGGAAACATTCAGTACTTC
clone size: .; J gene: TRBJ1-1; V gene: TRBV5-1; D gene: .; CDR3 length: 17; CDR3 protein: CASSSPRQLGGTGEAFF; CDR3 DNA: TGCGCCAGCAGCTCGCCGAGACAGCTAGGCGGGACCGGGGAAGCTTTCTTT
clone size: few; J gene: TRBJ1-1; V gene: TRBV2; D gene: .; CDR3 length: 15; CDR3 protein: CASSESGGESPEAFF; CDR3 DNA: TGCGCCAGCAGTGAGTCCGGCGGGGAGAGCCCTGAAGCTTTCTTT
clone size: many; J gene: TRBJ2-7; V gene: TRBV28; D gene: TRBD2; CDR3 length: 13; CDR3 protein: CASSVSSGREQYF; CDR3 DNA: TGTGCCAGCAGCGTATCTAGCGGGCGCGAGCAGTACTTC
clone size: many; J gene: TRBJ2-6; V gene: TRBV6-1; D gene: .; CDR3 length: 16; CDR3 protein: CASSESRISGANVLTF; CDR3 DNA: TGTGCCAGCAGTGAATCCCGGATCTCTGGGGCCAACGTCCTGACTTTC
clone size: .; J gene: TRBJ2-5; V gene: TRBV5-1; D gene: TRBD2; CDR3 length: 14; CDR3 protein: CASRLAGSQETQYF; CDR3 DNA: TGCGCCAGCAGACTAGCGGGATCCCAAGAGACCCAGTACTTC
clone size: many; J gene: TRBJ2-7; V gene: TRBV6-5; D gene: .; CDR3 length: 15; CDR3 protein: CASSYSRGAVDEQYF; CDR3 DNA: TGTGCCAGCAGTTACTCCCGGGGCGCCGTGGACGAGCAGTACTTC
clone size: few; J gene: TRBJ1-5; V gene: TRBV11-2; D gene: .; CDR3 length: 16; CDR3 protein: CASSQDEGASNQPQHF; CDR3 DNA: TGTGCCAGCAGCCAAGACGAGGGTGCAAGCAATCAGCCCCAGCATTTT